This section outlines one T cell receptor beta chain sequence together with its context. Clones were sequenced by immunoSEQ multiplex PCR, and TCRdb holds only the in-frame ones, with some missing. This table has just over 20,000 clones, roughly 92% appearing once. This entry comes from a study of graft-versus-host responses after intestinal transplantation. This sequence was found in a human patient who received an intestinal transplant, so some T cells may come from the graft donor. The material sequenced was PBMCs, taken roughly 39 weeks after intestinal transplant.

The CDR3 region has the DNA TGTGCCAGCAGCTTAGCGGGACGACCTACGGGCGAGCAGTACTTC. It is translated as CASSLAGRPTGEQYF. The rearrangement joins TRBV7-2 to TRBJ2-7; tentatively, D is TRBD1 or TRBD2 (5 bases each). V was pared by 0 bases and J by 6 bases, with 15 bases between. The CDR3 is 15 amino acids. Germline CDR1 reads SGHTA; CDR2 reads FQGNSA.